This T cell receptor (beta chain) was sequenced during a study of glioma-infiltrating T cells after dendritic cell vaccination. Study in general: Three intradermal dendritic cell vaccine injections were given every two weeks.

Input was 1.5 to 2.5 ug genomic DNA, or all available if less. The PCR used 60 V beta and 13 J beta primers. The repertoire was sequenced with immunoSEQ multiplex PCR; TCRdb's copy has only in-frame clones and lacks some. The table includes 60,000 to 70,000 clones, more than 75% detected once. Isocitrate dehydrogenase mutation was absent in all glioblastoma patients. The junction had 11 bases not matched to a gene; V was cut back by 0 bases and J by 4 bases. Germline V CDR1 and CDR2: SGHRS, YFSETQ. CDR3 length: 17 residues. The sequence derives from a human donor with glioblastoma. J is TRBJ2-7 and V is TRBV5-1, with TRBD2 matching over 9 bases. The sequencing used blood, collected before dendritic cell vaccination. Here the CDR3 reads CASSLGSGGSLSYEQYF. In DNA form, the CDR3 reads TGCGCCAGCAGCTTGGGCAGCGGGGGGTCACTTTCTTACGAGCAGTACTTC.